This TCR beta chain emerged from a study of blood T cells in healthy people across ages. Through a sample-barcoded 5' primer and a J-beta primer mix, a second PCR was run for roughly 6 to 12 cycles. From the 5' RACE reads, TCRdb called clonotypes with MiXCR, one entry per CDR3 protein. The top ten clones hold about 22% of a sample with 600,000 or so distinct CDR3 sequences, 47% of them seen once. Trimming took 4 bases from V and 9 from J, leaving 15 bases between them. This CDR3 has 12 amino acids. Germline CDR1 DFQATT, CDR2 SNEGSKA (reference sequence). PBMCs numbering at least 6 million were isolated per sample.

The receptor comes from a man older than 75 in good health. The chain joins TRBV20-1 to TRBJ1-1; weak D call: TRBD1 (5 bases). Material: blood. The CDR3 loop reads CSAKQPQGQAFF. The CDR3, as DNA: TGCAGTGCTAAGCAACCGCAGGGACAAGCTTTCTTT.